One and the same sample provided the 19 T cell receptor beta chains below, sequenced in a study of T cells in tumors after PD-1 blockade (dated by TCRdb to between 2019 and 2020). Library prep was done by the immunoSEQ multiplex PCR assay. In its TCRdb copy, this immuneACCESS table keeps in-frame sequences only and misses some clones. Where compared with another copy, unresolved V genes explain less than half of these, and the others have no known cause. Present in this sample are approximately 20,000 clones, over 75% of which were seen just once. The top ten constitute approximately 25% of the sample. The sequencing used PBMCs, collected after anti-PD-1 therapy. These receptors were collected from a human donor with advanced basal cell or squamous cell carcinoma (not recorded which).

The chain joins TRBV3-1 (or the pseudogene TRBV3-2) to TRBJ2-3; D is perhaps TRBD1 (6 bases). V lost 1 base to trimming and J lost 2 bases, with 7 bases between them. The CDR3 is 14 residues long. Germline V CDR1 and CDR2: LGHDT, YNNKEL (reference sequence). For the CDR3, the DNA is TGTGCCAGCAGCCAAGGACAGGCCACAGATACGCAGTATTTT. As protein: CASSQGQATDTQYF.

This rearrangement joins TRBV18 to TRBJ1-5; 7 positions agree with TRBD1. V was clipped by 2 bases and J by 2 bases; unmatched bases: 6. Germline V lookup: CDR1 KGHSH, CDR2 LQKENI. CDR3 length: 16 residues. CDR3 DNA sequence: TGTGCCAGCTCACCAGCCTCAGGGGGTGGCAATCAGCCCCAGCATTTT. Translated, it gives CASSPASGGGNQPQHF.

The V call is TRBV2, the J call TRBJ1-2, with a possible D match to TRBD1 (5 bases). V lost 5 bases and J lost 9, with 19 bases in between. The V gene's germline CDR1 is SNHLY and CDR2 FYNNEI. The CDR3 has 14 amino acids. The CDR3 sequence is CASSPGDGGGRYTF. The CDR3 bases are TGTGCCAGCAGTCCCGGCGACGGCGGGGGTCGCTACACCTTC.

The chain has TRBV2 and TRBJ2-5, with 10 bases that match TRBD2. The junction had 7 bases not matched to a gene; V was cut back by 10 bases and J by 2 bases. The CDR3 has 14 residues. Germline CDR1 reads SNHLY; CDR2 reads FYNNEI. CDR3 sequence: CATRSSGRQETQYF. The CDR3 DNA sequence: TGTGCCACCAGGAGTAGCGGGAGGCAAGAGACCCAGTACTTC.

A word on this clone: Given a much more abundant clone one base away, this may be a read error. The chain links TRBV18 to TRBJ1-1, with D possibly being TRBD1 (5 bases). The CDR3 covers 15 residues. Germline V gene sequence: CDR1 KGHSH, CDR2 LQKENI. V was trimmed by 0 bases and J by 1 base, leaving 9 bases between them. For the CDR3, the DNA is TGTGCCAGCTCACCACCGGGGGGGACGAACACTGAAGCTTTCTTT. Encoded protein: CASSPPGGTNTEAFF.

This chain links TRBV2 with TRBJ1-1; TRBD1 matches at 7 bases. V dropped 5 bases and J dropped 7; count of bases not matched to a gene: 1. The CDR3 extends over 11 amino acids. Looked up from germline, CDR1 is SNHLY and CDR2 is FYNNEI. The CDR3 spells CASSWTGEAFF. The CDR3 DNA sequence: TGTGCCAGCAGTTGGACAGGTGAAGCTTTCTTT.

This chain connects TRBV14 to TRBJ2-1, with D possibly TRBD2 on 6 matching bases. The germline gives CDR1 SGHDN, CDR2 FVKESK. The V and J ends lost 5 bases and 4 bases respectively, with 15 bases between them. The CDR3 totals 15 residues. DNA of the CDR3: TGTGCCAGCAGCGGCATTTGGACTACTTACAATGAGCAGTTCTTC. This codes for CASSGIWTTYNEQFF.

The chain is built from TRBV7-9 and TRBJ1-3; D not certain. The CDR3 covers 15 residues. Per germline, CDR1 SEHNR and CDR2 FQNEAQ (reference sequence). V dropped 1 base and J dropped 0 bases, with 7 bases sitting between them. DNA for the CDR3: TGTGCCAGCAGCTTAGGGGAGAGCTCTGGAAACACCATATATTTT. Translating gives CASSLGESSGNTIYF.

The rearrangement uses TRBV27 and TRBJ2-7; D is undetermined. This CDR3 contains 11 residues. The V end was cut by 3 bases, the J end by 1 base, with 1 base between. Germline CDR1 reads MNHEY; CDR2 reads SMNVEV (reference sequence). The CDR3 region has the DNA TGTGCCAGCAGTTTTTCCTACGAGCAGTACTTC. Its protein is CASSFSYEQYF.

The chain links TRBV13 to TRBJ1-3; possibly TRBD1 for D (5 bases). Germline V gene data show CDR1 as PRHDT and CDR2 as FYEKMQ (reference sequence). This CDR3 has 15 residues. The V end lost 1 base, the J end lost 4 bases, and 11 bases lay between the germline ends. DNA of the CDR3: TGTGCCAGCAGCTTAGAATCAGGGAGCGGAAACACCATATATTTT. Protein product: CASSLESGSGNTIYF. The whole variable domain, filled in from reference TRBV13 and TRBJ1-3, reads AAGVIQSPRHLIKEKRETATLKCYPIPRHDTVYWYQQGPGQDPQFLISFYEKMQSDKGSIPDRFSAQQFSDYHSELNMSSLELGDSALYFCASSLESGSGNTIYFGEGSWLTVV.

The V and J genes are TRBV4-1 and TRBJ2-7, with D perhaps matching TRBD2 (5 bases). Germline CDR1 is MGHRA and CDR2 is YSYEKL. The CDR3 length is 13 residues. The V end was cut by 6 bases, the J end by 3 bases, with 12 bases between. Here the CDR3 DNA reads TGCGCCAGCAGTATTACCGGGAACTACGAGCAGTACTTC. It specifies CASSITGNYEQYF.

The chain is built from TRBV12-3 or TRBV12-4 and TRBJ2-7; D ambiguous. The V gene lost 5 bases and the J gene lost 0 bases, with 8 bases spanning the gap. CDR3 length equals 13 residues. CDR3: CASSRLSSYEQYF. CDR3 coding DNA: TGTGCCAGCAGTCGATTAAGCTCCTACGAGCAGTACTTC.

This chain uses TRBV11-3 with TRBJ2-3; 7 bases fit TRBD1. The CDR3 spans 16 residues. V was clipped by 5 bases and J by 1 base; unmatched bases: 9. CDR1 and CDR2 (germline): SGHNT, YENEEA. The CDR3 sequence: CASSADRASGTDTQYF. CDR3 nucleotide sequence: TGTGCCAGCAGCGCAGACAGGGCCTCGGGCACAGATACGCAGTATTTT. The entire variable domain, with the rest obtained from reference TRBV11-3 and TRBJ2-3, is as follows: EAGVVQSPRYKIIEKKQPVAFWCNPISGHNTLYWYLQNLGQGPELLIRYENEEAVDDSQLPKDRFSAERLKGVDSTLKIQPAELGDSAVYLCASSADRASGTDTQYFGPGTRLTVL.

This clone was seen only once. V gene TRBV5-4 combines with J gene TRBJ2-2; a weak D match, TRBD2 (6 bases). Germline CDR1 is SGHNT and CDR2 is YYREEE (reference sequence). CDR3 length: 15 residues. The germline V and J ends were trimmed by 4 bases and 2 bases, with 12 bases remaining between them. CDR3 DNA sequence: TGTGCCAGCAGCATGCGGGACGGTAACACCGGGGAGCTGTTTTTT. It codes for CASSMRDGNTGELFF.

The chain links TRBV10-2 to TRBJ2-7; the D gene is possibly TRBD2 (5 bases). The germline gives CDR1 WSHSY, CDR2 SAAADI. The CDR3 is 14 amino acids. V lost 3 bases to trimming and J lost 4 bases, with 13 bases between them. CDR3 in amino acids: CASSDMSTGYEQYF. The CDR3 DNA is TGCGCCAGCAGTGATATGAGCACGGGGTACGAGCAGTACTTC.

The chain couples TRBV28 to TRBJ2-7; 8 bases fit TRBD1. CDR1 and CDR2 from the germline V gene are MDHEN and SYDVKM. The CDR3 runs to 13 residues. J was trimmed by 0 bases and V by 8 bases; bases with no gene match: 3. The CDR3 is CASRGQASYEQYF. CDR3 in DNA: TGTGCCAGCCGGGGACAGGCCTCCTACGAGCAGTACTTC.

The rearrangement joins TRBV5-6 to TRBJ2-7, with D maybe TRBD2 (5 bases). CDR3 length: 16 amino acids. Trimming removed 4 bases from V and 3 bases from J, with 20 bases in between. CDR1 is SGHDT and CDR2 is YYEEEE in the germline V gene. The CDR3 here is CASSGVGLGSHYEQYF. The DNA for the CDR3 is TGTGCCAGCAGCGGCGTAGGGTTGGGGAGTCACTACGAGCAGTACTTC. The whole variable domain, filled in from reference TRBV5-6 and TRBJ2-7, reads DAGVTQSPTHLIKTRGQQVTLRCSPKSGHDTVSWYQQALGQGPQFIFQYYEEEERQRGNFPDRFSGHQFPNYSSELNVNALLLGDSALYLCASSGVGLGSHYEQYFGPGTRLTVT.

The chain is built from TRBV20-1 and TRBJ2-1; the D gene is possibly TRBD1 (5 bases). Trimming pared 5 bases from V and 10 bases from J, leaving 12 bases between. Germline lookup yields CDR1 DFQATT and CDR2 SNEGSKA (reference sequence). This CDR3 is built from 11 residues. The CDR3 loop is CSAEKQAEQFF. In DNA, the CDR3 is TGCAGTGCTGAGAAACAGGCCGAGCAGTTCTTC.

This clone is termed medium-sized (0.01 to 0.1%). The chain is built from TRBV6-5 and TRBJ1-4; weak D call: TRBD1 (5 bases). Germline CDR1 reads MNHEY; CDR2 reads SVGAGI. Trimming removed 5 bases at V and 7 bases at J, with 14 bases between. CDR3 length: 14 amino acids. CDR3 in amino acids: CASSLRKRGEKLFF. The CDR3 DNA reads TGTGCCAGCAGTCTCCGAAAAAGGGGTGAAAAACTGTTTTTT.